This passage covers 21 T cell receptor beta chains from one sample sequenced in a study of T cell changes during pregnancy in multiple sclerosis. Only in-frame clones appear in the TCRdb table, and some are missing; sequencing was by immunoSEQ multiplex PCR. The sample consists of roughly 70,000 clones, 90% of them appearing once. Sequencing was performed on peripheral blood, taken in the third trimester of pregnancy. Receptor source: a female donor with multiple sclerosis, enrolled in a pregnancy study.

The rearrangement joins TRBV7-2 to TRBJ1-1; tentative D call: TRBD1 (5 bases). The germline V and J ends were trimmed by 5 bases and 0 bases, with 19 bases remaining between them. CDR1 is SGHTA and CDR2 is FQGNSA in the germline V gene. The CDR3 totals 17 residues. CDR3 DNA sequence: TGTGCCAGCAGCGTGAAGTGGCAGGGAAACATGAACACTGAAGCTTTCTTT. Amino acids: CASSVKWQGNMNTEAFF.

V gene TRBV6-5 combines with J gene TRBJ2-5; 7 bases fit TRBD1. J gave up 4 bases and V 4 bases, and 6 bases lay outside the gene matches. The length of the CDR3 is 14 residues. The germline CDR1 and CDR2 sequences are MNHEY and SVGAGI. The CDR3 DNA follows: TGTGCCAGCAGTTCCGACAGGGTTGGAGAGACCCAGTACTTC. Amino acid sequence: CASSSDRVGETQYF.

The rearrangement links TRBV10-3 to TRBJ2-5; the D is unclear. With 4 bases removed from V and 2 bases from J, the gap between germline ends came to 2 bases. Per germline, CDR1 ENHRY and CDR2 SYGVKD. CDR3 length equals 11 residues. The CDR3 nucleotides read TGTGCCATCAGTGCTCAAGAGACCCAGTACTTC. Protein product: CAISAQETQYF.

CDR3 DNA: TGTGCCAGCAGTCCCCAGGACAGGGGAACGTATGGCTACACCTTC. It is translated as CASSPQDRGTYGYTF. The rearrangement uses TRBV27 and TRBJ1-2, with 9 bases identical to TRBD1. Germline V lookup: CDR1 MNHEY, CDR2 SMNVEV (reference sequence). The V and J ends lost 5 bases and 5 bases, in that order; junction bases with no gene match: 9. The CDR3 spans 15 residues.

The chain has TRBV5-1 and TRBJ2-4; TRBD1 matches 9 bases. Per germline, CDR1 SGHRS and CDR2 YFSETQ. The CDR3 length is 16 residues. The V and J ends lost 0 bases and 8 bases, in that order; junction bases with no gene match: 9. Written as DNA, the CDR3 is TGCGCCAGCAGCTTGGGACCCACAGGGGGCAGCGACATTCAGTACTTC. Translating gives CASSLGPTGGSDIQYF.

This clone has only one observation. V is TRBV6-1 and J is TRBJ2-7, with D possibly matching TRBD2 (6 bases). V shed 0 bases and J shed 2 bases, with 11 bases lying between them. The germline CDR1 and CDR2 sequences are MNHNS and SASEGT. The CDR3 has 15 residues. The CDR3 reads CASSEASGYTYEQYF. The CDR3 DNA sequence: TGTGCCAGCAGTGAAGCTAGCGGCTATACCTACGAGCAGTACTTC.

The V and J genes are TRBV10-3 and TRBJ2-1, with TRBD1 matching over 12 bases. Germline-derived CDR1 and CDR2 are ENHRY and SYGVKD. J gave up 8 bases and V 4 bases, and 12 bases lay outside the gene matches. The CDR3 covers 17 residues. This CDR3 is CAISAGTGGVDGDEQFF. The CDR3 DNA sequence: TGTGCCATCAGTGCCGGGACAGGGGGCGTGGATGGCGATGAGCAGTTCTTC.

The V call is TRBV7-2, the J call TRBJ2-7; TRBD1 matches 8 bases. CDR3 length: 14 residues. V lost 2 bases, J lost 6 bases, and 6 bases stayed unmatched. Germline CDR1 and CDR2: SGHTA and FQGNSA. The CDR3 reads CASSLMRTGGEQYF. CDR3 sequence (DNA): TGTGCCAGCAGCTTAATGCGAACAGGGGGCGAGCAGTACTTC.

V gene TRBV11-3 combines with J gene TRBJ1-1; 8 positions agree with TRBD1. Trimming cost V 5 bases and J 4 bases; bases outside gene matches: 3. This CDR3 is built from 13 residues. Germline loops: CDR1 SGHNT, CDR2 YENEEA. CDR3 protein: CASSNTGGTEAFF. The CDR3 bases are TGTGCCAGCAGCAATACAGGGGGCACTGAAGCTTTCTTT.

This clone was seen a handful of times. V and J are TRBV28 and TRBJ1-5, with no clear D. The CDR3 runs to 15 residues. Germline CDR1 is MDHEN and CDR2 is SYDVKM. V was trimmed by 2 bases and J by 2 bases, leaving 10 bases between them. CDR3: CASSLVGGGNQPQHF. DNA for the CDR3: TGTGCCAGCAGTTTAGTTGGAGGAGGCAATCAGCCCCAGCATTTT.

This rearrangement joins TRBV30 to TRBJ1-2; 8 bases are shared with TRBD1. CDR3 length equals 12 residues. The junction had 7 bases not matched to a gene; V was cut back by 5 bases and J by 8 bases. Per germline, CDR1 GTSNPN and CDR2 SVGIG (reference sequence). The CDR3 DNA reads as TGTGCCTGGGCAGGGGGCGCGGGGGGCTACACCTTC. Protein product: CAWAGGAGGYTF.

CDR3 DNA: TGTGCCAGTACCGACGACTGGACTGAAGCTTTCTTT. This encodes CASTDDWTEAFF. This chain joins TRBV19 and TRBJ1-1; no clear D. Deletions cut 7 bases from V and 5 bases from J, with 11 bases between. Germline V gene sequence: CDR1 LNHDA, CDR2 SQIVND (reference sequence). The CDR3 spans 12 residues. Full variable domain (rest looked up from reference TRBV19 and TRBJ1-1): DGGITQSPKYLFRKEGQNVTLSCEQNLNHDAMYWYRQDPGQGLRLIYYSQIVNDFQKGDIAEGYSVSREKKESFPLTVTSAQKNPTAFYLCASTDDWTEAFFGQGTRLTVV.

The CDR3 spells CASSFTGTRGTQYF. CDR3 nucleotide sequence: TGTGCCAGCAGTTTCACCGGGACACGGGGGACCCAGTACTTC. This sequence joins TRBV6-5 and TRBJ2-5, with D possibly matching TRBD1 (6 bases). V was clipped by 4 bases and J by 7 bases, with 16 bases between them. CDR1 is MNHEY and CDR2 is SVGAGI in the germline V gene. The CDR3 contains 14 residues.

This chain links TRBV6-5 with TRBJ1-2; D remains ambiguous. The CDR3 has 12 amino acids. Per the germline V gene, CDR1 is MNHEY and CDR2 is SVGAGI. Trimming removed 6 bases from V and 6 bases from J, with 11 bases in between. CDR3 in amino acids: CASSPAGDGYTF. The CDR3 nucleotides are TGTGCCAGCAGCCCGGCGGGAGATGGCTACACCTTC.

The chain carries TRBV21-1 and TRBJ2-6; TRBD1, as called in the table, went unchecked against the DNA. TRBV21-1 is a recognized pseudogene. The CDR3 is 15 amino acids. This chain's CDR3 is CASSNARTVSNVLTF. CDR3 sequence (DNA): TGTGCCAGCAGCAACGCGAGGACAGTTAGCAACGTCCTGACTTTC.

V is TRBV6-1 and J is TRBJ1-2, with 9 nucleotides matching TRBD1. Germline trimming cut 4 bases from V and 0 bases from J; bases unmatched to any gene: 6. Germline-derived CDR1 and CDR2 are MNHNS and SASEGT. The length of the CDR3 is 16 residues. The CDR3 region is CASSVQGATANYGYTF. The CDR3 DNA reads TGTGCCAGCAGTGTACAGGGGGCGACGGCTAACTATGGCTACACCTTC.

The V and J genes are TRBV9 and TRBJ2-7; 8 nucleotides match TRBD2. There are 15 residues in the CDR3. Germline V lookup: CDR1 SGDLS, CDR2 YYNGEE. V shed 0 bases and J 2 bases; nucleotides not matched to a gene: 4. This chain's CDR3 is CASSVGGLGAYEQYF. DNA for the CDR3: TGTGCCAGCAGCGTAGGGGGACTAGGAGCCTACGAGCAGTACTTC.

The V and J genes are TRBV18 and TRBJ1-4; D might be TRBD1 (5 bases). Looked up from germline, CDR1 is KGHSH and CDR2 is LQKENI. The V end lost 6 bases, the J end lost 12 bases, and 14 bases lay between the germline ends. The CDR3 runs to 12 residues. CDR3 amino acids: CASSPIRGELFF. The CDR3 DNA sequence: TGTGCCAGCTCCCCTATAAGGGGCGAACTGTTTTTT. Variable domain in full (rest from reference TRBV18 and TRBJ1-4): NAGVMQNPRHLVRRRGQEARLRCSPMKGHSHVYWYRQLPEEGLKFMVYLQKENIIDESGMPKERFSAEFPKEGPSILRIQQVVRGDSAAYFCASSPIRGELFFGSGTQLSVL.

This chain uses TRBV7-9 with TRBJ2-5; TRBD1 agrees at 7 bases. Losses at the gene ends were 5 bases for V and 5 bases for J; bases not matched to a gene: 8. The CDR3 totals 14 residues. Germline V gene data show CDR1 as SEHNR and CDR2 as FQNEAQ (reference sequence). CDR3: CASSPETGLETQYF. Written as DNA, the CDR3 is TGTGCCAGCAGCCCCGAGACAGGGCTTGAGACCCAGTACTTC.

The genes are TRBV6-1 and TRBJ1-1; 8 nucleotides align to TRBD1. The J segment lost 2 bases and the V segment lost 4 bases, leaving 9 bases of the junction unmatched. This CDR3 has 16 amino acids. The V gene's germline CDR1 is MNHNS and CDR2 SASEGT. The CDR3 sequence is CASSGGQVVLNTEAFF. The CDR3 bases are TGTGCCAGCAGTGGGGGACAGGTCGTTCTAAACACTGAAGCTTTCTTT.

As for this clone: The junction departs from germline at one end; a sequencing error may be responsible. The chain's CDR3 is CASRGQGGYSNQPRHF. Written as DNA, the CDR3 is TGTGCCAGCAGAGGACAGGGCGGTTATAGCAATCAGCCCCGGCATTTT. The chain uses TRBV2 and TRBJ1-5, with 8 bases lining up with TRBD1. The CDR3 runs 16 residues. Germline V gives CDR1 SNHLY, CDR2 FYNNEI. Drawing the rest from reference TRBV2 and TRBJ1-5, the complete variable domain is EPEVTQTPSHQVTQMGQEVILRCVPISNHLYFYWYRQILGQKVEFLVSFYNNEISEKSEIFDDQFSVERPDGSNFTLKIRSTKLEDSAMYFCASRGQGGYSNQPRHFGDGTRLSIL.